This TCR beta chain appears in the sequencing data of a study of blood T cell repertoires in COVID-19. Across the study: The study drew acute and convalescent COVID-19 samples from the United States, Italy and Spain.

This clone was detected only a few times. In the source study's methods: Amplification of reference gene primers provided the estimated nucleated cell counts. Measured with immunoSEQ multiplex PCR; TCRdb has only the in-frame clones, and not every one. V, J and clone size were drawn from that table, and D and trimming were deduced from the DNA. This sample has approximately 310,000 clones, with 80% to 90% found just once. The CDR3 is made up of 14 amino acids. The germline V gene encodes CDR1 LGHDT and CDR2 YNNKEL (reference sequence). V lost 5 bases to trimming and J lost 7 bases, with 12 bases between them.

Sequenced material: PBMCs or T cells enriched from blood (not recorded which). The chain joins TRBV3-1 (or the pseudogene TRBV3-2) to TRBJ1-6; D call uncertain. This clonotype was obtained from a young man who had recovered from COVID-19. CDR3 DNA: TGTGCCAGCAGCTTAGCCGGGGAAAATTCACCCCTCCACTTT. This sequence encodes CASSLAGENSPLHF.